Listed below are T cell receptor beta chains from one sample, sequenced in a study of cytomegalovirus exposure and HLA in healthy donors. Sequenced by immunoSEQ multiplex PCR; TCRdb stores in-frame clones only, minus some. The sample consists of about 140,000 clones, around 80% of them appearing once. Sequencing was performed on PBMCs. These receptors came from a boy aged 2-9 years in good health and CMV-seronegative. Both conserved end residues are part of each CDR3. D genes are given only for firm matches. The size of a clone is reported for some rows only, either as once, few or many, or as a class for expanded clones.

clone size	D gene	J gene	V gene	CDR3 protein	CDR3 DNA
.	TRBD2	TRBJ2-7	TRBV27	CASCVSGLANYEQYF	TGTGCCAGCTGTGTGTCGGGACTAGCGAATTACGAGCAGTACTTC
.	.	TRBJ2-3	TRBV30	CAWSVGRGTDTQYF	TGTGCCTGGAGTGTGGGGAGGGGGACAGATACGCAGTATTTT
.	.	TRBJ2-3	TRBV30	CAWRRDRSTDTQYF	TGTGCCTGGAGACGAGACAGAAGCACAGATACGCAGTATTTT
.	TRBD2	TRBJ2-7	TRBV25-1	CASSESGLAAQYF	TGTGCCAGCAGTGAATCGGGACTAGCTGCGCAGTACTTC
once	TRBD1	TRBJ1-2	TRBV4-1	CASSPDHVYRGMGYTF	TGCGCCAGCAGCCCAGACCATGTCTACAGGGGTATGGGCTACACCTTC
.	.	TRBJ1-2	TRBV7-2	CASSLDSTGGYTF	TGTGCCAGCAGCTTAGATTCTACCGGTGGCTACACCTTC
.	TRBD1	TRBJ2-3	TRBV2	CASSLQGALTDTQYF	TGTGCCAGCAGCTTACAGGGGGCACTCACAGATACGCAGTATTTT
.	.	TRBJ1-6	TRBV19	CASSIGDIDNSPLHF	TGTGCCAGTAGTATAGGGGACATTGATAATTCACCCCTCCACTTT
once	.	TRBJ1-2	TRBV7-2	CASSLWGIYYGYTF	TGTGCCAGCAGCTTATGGGGCATATACTATGGCTACACCTTC
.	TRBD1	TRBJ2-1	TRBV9	CASSVAGQGVYEQFF	TGTGCCAGCAGCGTAGCGGGACAGGGGGTCTATGAGCAGTTCTTC
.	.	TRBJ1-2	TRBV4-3	CASSDLRGTNYGYTF	TGCGCCAGCAGCGACCTCAGGGGAACTAACTATGGCTACACCTTC
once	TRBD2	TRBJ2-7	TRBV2	CASSSGLAGRPWVPSYEQYF	TGTGCCAGCAGCTCGGGACTAGCGGGGCGCCCCTGGGTACCCTCCTACGAGCAGTACTTC
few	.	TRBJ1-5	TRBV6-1	CASSESGGLFNQPQHF	TGTGCCAGCAGTGAATCAGGAGGGCTATTCAATCAGCCCCAGCATTTT
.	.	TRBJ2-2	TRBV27	CASSSNFAAGELFF	TGTGCCAGCAGTTCCAACTTCGCGGCCGGGGAGCTGTTTTTT
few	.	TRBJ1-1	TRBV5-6	CASSLLSSEAFF	TGTGCCAGCAGCCTCCTTAGCTCTGAAGCTTTCTTT
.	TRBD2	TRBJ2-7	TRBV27	CASSSYKSGRAYEQYF	TGTGCCAGCAGTTCCTATAAAAGCGGGAGAGCCTACGAGCAGTACTTC